This T cell receptor beta chain originates from a study of T cell responses to AZD1222 COVID-19 vaccine. Study conclusions and caveats: Mostly white British, mostly female donors; authors suggested clonal diversity may be underestimated. Researchers report vaccine-associated CD4 TCRs spanning spike, with dominance at 160-218 and 743-854.

The length of the CDR3 is 14 residues. V was shortened by 4 bases and J by 5 bases, with 15 bases between the two germline ends. In germline, CDR1 is SGHRS, CDR2 YFSETQ. As to this clone: Its matching antigen is unknown.

Using immunoSEQ multiplex PCR, the repertoire was profiled, and TCRdb retains in-frame clones only, with some absent. The repertoire holds 150,000 or so clones, with approximately 90% as singletons. This sequence originates from an adult who received the MenACWY meningococcal vaccine as a control. This chain uses TRBV5-1 with TRBJ2-5; D might be TRBD1 or TRBD2, each matching 5 bases. Specimen: peripheral blood, collected 28 days after the second dose of the MenACWY control vaccine. CDR3 bases: TGCGCCAGCAGCCTGGGGACGTTCGGGGAGACCCAGTACTTC. This translates into CASSLGTFGETQYF.